This note documents a single T cell receptor (beta chain) sequence. This clone was found once. What this receptor recognizes is not known. No per-base quality is available; no much larger clone lies one base away. This sample was included in a study of blood T cell repertoires in COVID-19 (TCRdb year 2020). Describing the broader study: Collaborator samples came from the United States, Italy and Spain and covered acute and convalescent phases of COVID-19. Nearly every sample came with metadata listing a de-identified subject ID, COVID-19 status, age in years and sex. Where HLA class I and class II types were available, the types were taken from metadata supplied by the sample provider, not from assay-based typing. The repertoires were released in a freely available public database intended as a resource for research on the immune response to SARS-CoV-2. Samples were obtained from the ongoing ImmuneRACE study (first 160 participants) and from over 1,000 subjects provided by 6 global collaborators. Subjects who had been exposed to COVID-19, were actively infected with it, or had recovered from it provided the deeply sampled blood TCRbeta repertoires that made up the dataset. The prospective study material was composed of cDNA or gDNA derived from T cells, B-cell-depleted T cells, or PBMCs.

Each collaborating institution followed its own protocols to collect whole blood in K2EDTA tubes. Collaborator samples were shipped for TCRbeta analysis as frozen whole blood, isolated PBMCs, or DNA extracted from either sample type. The immunoSEQ Assay, a bias-controlled multiplex PCR, was used to amplify TCRbeta CDR3 regions from genomic DNA. The original methods were these. The number of nucleated cells in each sample was estimated from the amplification of reference gene primers within the assay. To quantify the absolute abundance of each unique TCRbeta CDR3 rearrangement, sequence reads were collapsed and filtered. Productive Simpson clonality was computed per sample as the square root of Simpson's diversity index over productive rearrangements. TCRdb provides this immuneACCESS table in a form limited to in-frame rearrangements. Some clones are lacking; in checked studies, under half of them reflect an unresolved V gene, and why the rest are absent is not known. The V and J calls and clone size were taken over from that table, and D and trimming were inferred from the DNA. The sample table lists 200,000 to 250,000 clones, about 90% of them with a count of one. The ten largest clones add up to over 1.3% of the sample.

The CDR3 covers 15 residues, taking in both the cysteine and the phenylalanine. CDR3 DNA is the only sequence kept; it has 45 bases, read in frame from the first base. Clipping removes 4 bases from V and 0 bases from J, with 5 as the unmatched junction base count. The germline V gene gives CDR1 as WSHSY and CDR2 as SAAADI. Overall study outcomes, separate from this receptor: The amount of clinical and demographic metadata varied by source and participant and was provided uncurated.

This TCR was recovered from a man at least 80 years old with acute or convalescent COVID-19. The chain employs TRBV10-2 and TRBJ1-1; 7 junctional bases match TRBD1. Sequenced input: peripheral blood. The CDR3 region has the sequence CASSGNRGLNTEAFF. The DNA sequence follows: TGCGCCAGCAGTGGTAACAGGGGCCTGAACACTGAAGCTTTCTTT.